The 28 T cell receptor beta chains below were found in one sample sequenced in a study of blood T cell repertoires in COVID-19. Assay: immunoSEQ multiplex PCR; the TCRdb copy retains only in-frame clones and omits some. The sample has under 85,000 clones; around 85% are singletons. Material for sequencing was peripheral blood. The receptors derive from a man at least 80 years old with acute or convalescent COVID-19.

The chain has TRBV6-6 and TRBJ1-1, with TRBD1 as a possible D gene (5 bases). Per germline, CDR1 MNHNY and CDR2 SVGAGI (reference sequence). CDR3 size: 12 residues. With 5 bases removed from V and 5 bases from J, the gap between germline ends came to 9 bases. The CDR3 region is CASSTPGTEAFF. In DNA form, the CDR3 reads TGTGCCAGCAGTACGCCAGGGACTGAAGCTTTCTTT.

The chain employs TRBV9 and TRBJ2-2; perhaps TRBD2 as D (5 bases). Germline CDR1 and CDR2: SGDLS and YYNGEE. The CDR3 length is 16 residues. V dropped 1 base and J dropped 4 bases, with 14 bases sitting between them. CDR3 bases: TGTGCCAGCAGCGTACTGTCGGGAAGGACCACCGGGGAGCTGTTTTTT. It specifies CASSVLSGRTTGELFF. The whole variable domain, filled in from reference TRBV9 and TRBJ2-2, reads DSGVTQTPKHLITATGQRVTLRCSPRSGDLSVYWYQQSLDQGLQFLIQYYNGEERAKGNILERFSAQQFPDLHSELNLSSLELGDSALYFCASSVLSGRTTGELFFGEGSRLTVL.

The V and J genes are TRBV7-2 and TRBJ2-7; 15 bases are a match to TRBD2. Trimming took 6 bases from V and 3 from J; bases not matched to a gene: 9. Per the germline V gene, CDR1 is SGHTA and CDR2 is FQGNSA. CDR3 size: 17 residues. In nucleotides, the CDR3 is TGTGCCAGCAGTTTTCGGACTAGCGGGGGGGTAAACTACGAGCAGTACTTC. Encoded protein: CASSFRTSGGVNYEQYF.

The CDR3 sequence is CASSYGSGGSYEQYF. CDR3 DNA: TGTGCCAGCAGTTACGGAAGCGGGGGGTCTTACGAGCAGTACTTC. The chain couples TRBV6-5 to TRBJ2-7, with 9 bases that match TRBD2. The CDR3 consists of 15 residues. CDR1 and CDR2 (germline): MNHEY, SVGAGI. J gave up 4 bases and V 2 bases, and 6 bases lay outside the gene matches.

V is TRBV28 and J is TRBJ1-2; D is possibly TRBD1 (6 bases). Germline values: CDR1 MDHEN, CDR2 SYDVKM. The CDR3 is 16 residues long. V lost 5 bases and J lost 4, with 20 bases in between. The DNA for the CDR3 is TGTGCCAGCAGTGGGGGGGGACATAGCCAGGGCTATGGCTACACCTTC. Protein: CASSGGGHSQGYGYTF.

The chain has TRBV30 and TRBJ2-5; 7 bases agree with TRBD1. The V and J ends lost 2 bases and 0 bases, in that order; junction bases with no gene match: 9. CDR3 size: 16 residues. The germline gives CDR1 GTSNPN, CDR2 SVGIG (reference sequence). The CDR3 protein is CAWSPSLDRHQETQYF. CDR3 in DNA: TGTGCCTGGAGTCCGTCGTTGGACAGGCACCAAGAGACCCAGTACTTC.

The rearrangement uses TRBV21-1 and TRBJ1-4; the D call in the table, TRBD1, was not verified against the DNA. TRBV21-1 is noted as a pseudogene. CDR3 length equals 18 residues. The CDR3: CASSKLGSPASADEKLFF. The CDR3 DNA follows: TGTGCCAGCAGCAAATTGGGCAGCCCCGCTTCTGCTGATGAAAAACTGTTTTTT.

The rearrangement links TRBV12-5 to TRBJ2-1; 10 bases fit TRBD2. V was clipped by 2 bases and J by 9 bases; unmatched bases: 10. The CDR3 runs to 16 residues. Germline CDR1 and CDR2: LGHNT and FRNRAP. CDR3 sequence reads: CASGLIPSGRRVEQFF. CDR3 DNA: TGTGCTAGTGGTTTGATCCCTAGCGGGAGAAGGGTTGAGCAGTTCTTC.

This clone was seen ten or more times. This sequence joins TRBV5-1 and TRBJ1-4; 8 bases map to TRBD1. The CDR3 is 19 amino acids. Trimming at V came to 2 bases and at J to 0 bases, leaving 12 bases not matched to a gene. The germline V gene has CDR1 SGHRS and CDR2 YFSETQ. CDR3 nucleotide sequence: TGCGCCAGCAGCTTAGGGGACAGGAGAATTACCGCAACTAATGAAAAACTGTTTTTT. Translated, it gives CASSLGDRRITATNEKLFF.

The rearrangement links TRBV7-9 to TRBJ1-5, with TRBD1 as a possible D gene (5 bases). The CDR3 totals 16 residues. Trimming cost V 4 bases and J 2 bases, with 15 bases left between them. Germline V gene data show CDR1 as SEHNR and CDR2 as FQNEAQ (reference sequence). The CDR3 nucleotides read TGTGCCAGCAGCTCCTCCGGGGGTGTAGGCAATCAGCCCCAGCATTTT. Residues: CASSSSGGVGNQPQHF.

The chain recombines TRBV28 with TRBJ2-2; D may be TRBD1 (6 bases). Trimming shortened V by 6 bases and J by 5 bases, and 13 bases separated the two germline ends. This CDR3 region has 14 residues. Germline-derived CDR1 and CDR2 are MDHEN and SYDVKM. The CDR3: CASSFLRGTGELFF. CDR3 DNA sequence: TGTGCCAGCAGCTTCCTAAGGGGGACCGGGGAGCTGTTTTTT.

This rearrangement joins TRBV9 to TRBJ2-7; D is undetermined. Trimming shortened V by 0 bases and J by 1 base, and 8 bases separated the two germline ends. The CDR3 sequence is 14 residues long. The germline V gene has CDR1 SGDLS and CDR2 YYNGEE. For the CDR3, the DNA is TGTGCCAGCAGCGTAGGCTTGGCATCCTACGAGCAGTACTTC. Protein product: CASSVGLASYEQYF.

This chain joins TRBV28 and TRBJ1-4; TRBD1 agrees at 9 bases. The CDR3 is made up of 13 amino acids. Germline V gene lookup returns CDR1 MDHEN and CDR2 SYDVKM. Trimming removed 10 bases from V and 6 bases from J; junction bases left unmatched: 6. CDR3 in amino acids: CAIRTGADEKLFF. The DNA of the CDR3 is TGTGCCATCCGGACAGGGGCTGATGAAAAACTGTTTTTT.

This sequence joins TRBV7-2 and TRBJ2-1; 7 bases fit TRBD2. With 7 bases clipped from V and 5 bases from J, the junction kept 14 bases outside the gene matches. The CDR3 contains 16 residues. Germline CDR1 is SGHTA and CDR2 is FQGNSA. The CDR3 DNA is TGTGCCAGCAACCCTACCGGCGCGGGGGTACACAATGAGCAGTTCTTC. Residues: CASNPTGAGVHNEQFF.

CDR3 region: CASSLVGDRGNTEAFF. CDR3 coding DNA: TGCGCCAGCAGCTTGGTTGGGGACAGGGGGAACACTGAAGCTTTCTTT. The rearrangement uses TRBV5-1 and TRBJ1-1; 10 bases match TRBD1. Trimming at V came to 0 bases and at J to 1 base, leaving 3 bases not matched to a gene. Germline V gene data show CDR1 as SGHRS and CDR2 as YFSETQ. CDR3 length: 16 amino acids. The full variable domain, rest sourced from reference TRBV5-1 and TRBJ1-1, is KAGVTQTPRYLIKTRGQQVTLSCSPISGHRSVSWYQQTPGQGLQFLFEYFSETQRNKGNFPGRFSGRQFSNSRSEMNVSTLELGDSALYLCASSLVGDRGNTEAFFGQGTRLTVV.

The V gene is TRBV27, the J gene TRBJ2-4; 14 nucleotides line up with TRBD2. The germline V gene encodes CDR1 MNHEY and CDR2 SMNVEV (reference sequence). V shed 2 bases, J shed 0 bases, and the junction held 6 bases outside the gene matches. CDR3 length equals 19 residues. The CDR3 nucleotides read TGTGCCAGCAGTTTAATAGGACTAGCGGGAGGTATAGCCAAAAACATTCAGTACTTC. Translating it yields CASSLIGLAGGIAKNIQYF.

This clone was observed a handful of times. This chain uses TRBV5-8 with TRBJ1-2, with D possibly TRBD1 on 6 matching bases. The CDR3 is 15 amino acids. Germline values: CDR1 SGHTS, CDR2 YDEGEE. Trimming pared 2 bases from V and 0 bases from J, leaving 11 bases between. The CDR3 DNA sequence: TGTGCCAGCAGCTTAATTACAGGGACTAACTATGGCTACACCTTC. It translates to CASSLITGTNYGYTF.

The rearrangement uses TRBV7-6 and TRBJ2-1; the match to TRBD2 covers 10 bases. In germline, CDR1 is SGHVS, CDR2 FNYEAQ. This CDR3 contains 17 residues. J gave up 0 bases and V 4 bases, and 6 bases lay outside the gene matches. CDR3 sequence reads: CASSSPAGGSSYNEQFF. The CDR3 DNA sequence: TGTGCCAGCAGCTCCCCAGCGGGGGGGAGCTCCTACAATGAGCAGTTCTTC. Variable domain in full (rest from reference TRBV7-6 and TRBJ2-1): GAGVSQSPRYKVTKRGQDVALRCDPISGHVSLYWYRQALGQGPEFLTYFNYEAQQDKSGLPNDRFSAERPEGSISTLTIQRTEQRDSAMYRCASSSPAGGSSYNEQFFGPGTRLTVL.

The chain combines TRBV5-1 with TRBJ1-6; 10 bases map to TRBD1. The V gene end was trimmed by 3 bases and the J gene end by 6 bases; junction bases not matched to a gene: 6. The germline gives CDR1 SGHRS, CDR2 YFSETQ. The CDR3 length is 16 residues. This CDR3 reads CASSSGQGDSNSPLHF. Here the CDR3 DNA reads TGCGCCAGCAGCTCTGGACAGGGGGATAGTAATTCACCCCTCCACTTT. Full variable domain (rest looked up from reference TRBV5-1 and TRBJ1-6): KAGVTQTPRYLIKTRGQQVTLSCSPISGHRSVSWYQQTPGQGLQFLFEYFSETQRNKGNFPGRFSGRQFSNSRSEMNVSTLELGDSALYLCASSSGQGDSNSPLHFGNGTRLTVT.

The V and J genes are TRBV10-3 and TRBJ2-5, with TRBD2 as a possible D gene (5 bases). From germline, CDR1 is ENHRY and CDR2 SYGVKD. The CDR3 loop spans 14 amino acids. V lost 0 bases, J lost 4 bases, and 9 bases lay in between. CDR3 DNA: TGTGCCATCAGTGAGTCGGCTAGCAGAGAGACCCAGTACTTC. As protein: CAISESASRETQYF.

V and J are TRBV6-1 and TRBJ1-1, with D unresolved. The CDR3 has 14 amino acids. Germline V lookup: CDR1 MNHNS, CDR2 SASEGT. Trimming stripped 2 bases from V and 5 bases from J, with 12 bases between. CDR3 DNA: TGTGCCAGCAGTGAACGTGTGAGGAGGACTGAAGCTTTCTTT. It yields the protein CASSERVRRTEAFF.

This chain connects TRBV4-3 to TRBJ1-3; D might be TRBD1 (6 bases). The CDR3 length is 17 residues. V lost 5 bases to trimming and J lost 2 bases, with 19 bases between them. CDR1 LGHNA and CDR2 YSLEER come from the germline V gene. The CDR3 DNA reads TGCGCCAGCAGCAGATCAACAGGGTCGGGGACTGGAAACACCATATATTTT. This gives the protein CASSRSTGSGTGNTIYF.

J is TRBJ2-3 and V is TRBV18, with a tentative D call TRBD2 (6 bases). The V gene's germline CDR1 is KGHSH and CDR2 LQKENI. The CDR3 length is 17 residues. The V gene lost 1 base and the J gene lost 0 bases, with 14 bases spanning the gap. The CDR3 nucleotides read TGTGCCAGCTCACCACGCCGAATAGCGGAGAGCACAGATACGCAGTATTTT. Translated, it gives CASSPRRIAESTDTQYF.

The rearrangement joins TRBV24-1 to TRBJ2-6; D might be TRBD1 (5 bases). V was trimmed by 3 bases and J by 2 bases, leaving 10 bases between them. CDR1 is KGHDR, CDR2 SFDVKD, per germline. CDR3 length: 16 residues. This CDR3 is CATSDPSRAGANVLTF. CDR3 sequence (DNA): TGTGCCACCAGTGATCCTTCCAGGGCTGGGGCCAACGTCCTGACTTTC.

This chain uses TRBV19 with TRBJ1-4; tentative D call: TRBD1 (6 bases). V gave up 7 bases and J gave up 6 bases, with 18 bases separating them. Germline CDR1 and CDR2: LNHDA and SQIVND (reference sequence). This CDR3 contains 15 residues. As DNA, the CDR3 is TGTGCCAGTACCAGTCAGGGGACACCGGATGAAAAACTGTTTTTT. Translating gives CASTSQGTPDEKLFF.

V is TRBV3-1 (or the pseudogene TRBV3-2) and J is TRBJ1-2, with a possible D match to TRBD1 (5 bases). Per the germline V gene, CDR1 is LGHDT and CDR2 is YNNKEL (reference sequence). Between the trimmed V and J ends, which lost 1 base and 4 bases, there was a span of 10 bases. The CDR3 spans 14 residues. The CDR3 sequence: CASSQVSGGYGYTF. CDR3 DNA: TGTGCCAGCAGCCAAGTATCCGGGGGCTATGGCTACACCTTC.

This sequence joins TRBV3-1 (or the pseudogene TRBV3-2) and TRBJ2-7; 12 bases fit TRBD2. Germline values: CDR1 LGHDT, CDR2 YNNKEL (reference sequence). This CDR3 contains 17 residues. Trimming cost V 1 base and J 0 bases; bases outside gene matches: 4. CDR3 nucleotides: TGTGCCAGCAGCCAAGCCCTAGCGGGGGGGATCTCCTACGAGCAGTACTTC. It codes for CASSQALAGGISYEQYF.

The chain combines TRBV7-8 with TRBJ1-2; 9 bases agree with TRBD1. The CDR3 is 15 residues long. The junction had 8 bases not matched to a gene; V was cut back by 1 base and J by 8 bases. CDR1 SGHVS and CDR2 FQNEAQ come from the germline V gene. This CDR3 is CASSLETGGVGGYTF. CDR3 sequence (DNA): TGTGCCAGCAGCTTAGAAACAGGGGGCGTTGGCGGCTACACCTTC.